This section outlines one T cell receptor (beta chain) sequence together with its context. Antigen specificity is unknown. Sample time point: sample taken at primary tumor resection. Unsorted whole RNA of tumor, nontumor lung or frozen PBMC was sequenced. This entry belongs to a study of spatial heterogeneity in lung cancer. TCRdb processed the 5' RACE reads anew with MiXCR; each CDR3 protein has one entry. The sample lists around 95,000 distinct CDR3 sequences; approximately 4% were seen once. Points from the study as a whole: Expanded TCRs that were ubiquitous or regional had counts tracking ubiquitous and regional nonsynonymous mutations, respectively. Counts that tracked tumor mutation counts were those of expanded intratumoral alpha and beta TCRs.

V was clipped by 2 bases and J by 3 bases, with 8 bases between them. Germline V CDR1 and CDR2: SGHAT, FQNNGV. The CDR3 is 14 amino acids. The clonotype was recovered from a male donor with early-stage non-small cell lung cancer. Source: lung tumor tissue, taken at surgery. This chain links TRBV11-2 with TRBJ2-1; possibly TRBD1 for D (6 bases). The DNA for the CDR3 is TGTGCCAGCAGCTTACTCAGGGGCTACAATGAGCAGTTCTTC. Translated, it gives CASSLLRGYNEQFF. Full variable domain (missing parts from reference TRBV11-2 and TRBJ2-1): EAGVAQSPRYKIIEKRQSVAFWCNPISGHATLYWYQQILGQGPKLLIQFQNNGVVDDSQLPKDRFSAERLKGVDSTLKIQPAKLEDSAVYLCASSLLRGYNEQFFGPGTRLTVL.